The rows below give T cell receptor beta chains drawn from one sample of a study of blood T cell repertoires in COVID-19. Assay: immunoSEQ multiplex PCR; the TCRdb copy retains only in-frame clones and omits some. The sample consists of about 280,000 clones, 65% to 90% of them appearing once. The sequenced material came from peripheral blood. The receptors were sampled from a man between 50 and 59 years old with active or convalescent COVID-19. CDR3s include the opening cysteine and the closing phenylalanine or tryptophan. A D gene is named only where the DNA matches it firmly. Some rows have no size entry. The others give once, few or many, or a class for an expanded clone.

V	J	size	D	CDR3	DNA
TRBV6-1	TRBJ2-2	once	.	CASSENRDTGELFF	TGTGCCAGCAGTGAAAACAGGGACACCGGGGAGCTGTTTTTT
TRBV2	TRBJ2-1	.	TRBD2	CASRASGTSGTEQFF	TGTGCCAGCAGAGCCTCCGGGACTAGTGGGACCGAGCAGTTCTTC
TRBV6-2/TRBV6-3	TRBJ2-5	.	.	CASSYGGAGETQYF	TGTGCCAGCAGTTACGGAGGGGCCGGGGAGACCCAGTACTTC
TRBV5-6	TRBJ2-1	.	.	CASKVASSYNEQFF	TGTGCCAGCAAGGTAGCCAGCTCCTACAATGAGCAGTTCTTC
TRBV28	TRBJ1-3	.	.	CASRAAGNTIYF	TGTGCCAGCAGGGCAGCTGGAAACACCATATATTTT
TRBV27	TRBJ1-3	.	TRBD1	CASSFPPGQEGLSGNTIYF	TGTGCCAGCAGTTTCCCCCCCGGACAGGAAGGTCTCTCTGGAAACACCATATATTTT
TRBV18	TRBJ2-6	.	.	CASSPGHRSGANVLTF	TGTGCCAGCTCCCCGGGACACCGCTCTGGGGCCAACGTCCTGACTTTC
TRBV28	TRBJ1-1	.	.	CASSLIMNTEAFF	TGTGCCAGCAGTTTAATTATGAACACTGAAGCTTTCTTT
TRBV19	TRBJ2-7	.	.	CASSKQGYEQYF	TGTGCCAGTAGTAAACAGGGATACGAGCAGTACTTC
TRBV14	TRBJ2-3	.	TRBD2	CASKRGTTDTQYF	TGTGCCAGCAAGCGGGGGACCACAGATACGCAGTATTTT
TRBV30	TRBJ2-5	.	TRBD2	CAWSVVTSGSPDF	TGTGCCTGGAGTGTAGTTACTAGCGGGAGCCCCGACTTC
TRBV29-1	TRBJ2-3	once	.	CSVDFSGGTDTQYF	TGCAGCGTTGATTTTAGCGGAGGGACAGATACGCAGTATTTT
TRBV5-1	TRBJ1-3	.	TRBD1	CASSLGTAGDTIYF	TGCGCCAGCAGCTTAGGGACAGCAGGGGACACCATATATTTT
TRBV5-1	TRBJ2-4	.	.	CASSLEGVKNIQYF	TGCGCCAGCAGCTTGGAAGGGGTCAAAAACATTCAGTACTTC
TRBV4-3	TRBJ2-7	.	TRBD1	CASSPGLDRGFYEQYF	TGCGCCAGCAGCCCAGGTTTGGACAGGGGGTTTTACGAGCAGTACTTC
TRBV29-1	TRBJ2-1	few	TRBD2	CSVILAGGDNEQFF	TGCAGCGTGATCCTAGCGGGAGGCGACAATGAGCAGTTCTTC
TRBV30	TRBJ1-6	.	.	CAWNTGGSPLHF	TGTGCCTGGAACACCGGGGGTTCACCCCTCCACTTT
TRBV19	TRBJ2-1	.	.	CASRTSGVRDNEQFF	TGTGCCAGTCGAACGTCGGGGGTTCGGGACAATGAGCAGTTCTTC
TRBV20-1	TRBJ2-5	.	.	CSASIISGGETQYF	TGCAGTGCTAGTATAATCTCTGGCGGCGAGACCCAGTACTTC
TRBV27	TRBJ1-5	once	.	CASSLSRDPGNQPQHF	TGTGCCAGCAGTTTATCGAGGGATCCGGGAAATCAGCCCCAGCATTTT
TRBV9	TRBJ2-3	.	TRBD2	CASSAVIGTSSWYKYF	TGTGCCAGCAGCGCAGTCATTGGGACTAGCAGTTGGTACAAGTATTTT
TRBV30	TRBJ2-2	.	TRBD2	CAWSETSGYPGELFF	TGTGCCTGGAGTGAAACTAGCGGGTATCCCGGGGAGCTGTTTTTT
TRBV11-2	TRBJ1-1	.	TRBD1	CASSLGQSGPTEAFF	TGTGCCAGCAGCCTGGGACAGTCGGGTCCAACTGAAGCTTTCTTT
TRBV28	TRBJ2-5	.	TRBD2	CASSLVRGGTQYF	TGTGCCAGCAGTTTAGTACGGGGGGGGACCCAGTACTTC
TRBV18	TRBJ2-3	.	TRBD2	CASSPLSGQFSTQYF	TGTGCCAGCTCACCACTTAGCGGGCAGTTTAGTACGCAGTATTTT
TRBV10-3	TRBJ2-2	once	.	CAINSGGIEVGTGELFF	TGTGCCATCAATTCGGGCGGGATTGAGGTCGGCACCGGGGAGCTGTTTTTT
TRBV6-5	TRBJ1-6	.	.	CASSYSPNPPLHF	TGTGCCAGCAGTTACTCACCTAATCCACCCCTCCACTTT
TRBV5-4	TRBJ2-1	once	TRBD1	CASSFPGDRGNEQFF	TGTGCCAGCAGCTTCCCCGGGGACAGGGGGAATGAGCAGTTCTTC
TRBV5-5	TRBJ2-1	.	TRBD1	CASSRNTDRGHYNEQFF	TGTGCCAGCAGCAGAAATACGGACAGGGGACACTACAATGAGCAGTTCTTC
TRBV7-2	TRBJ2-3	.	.	CASSVLSADTQYF	TGTGCCAGCAGCGTACTGAGCGCAGATACGCAGTATTTT
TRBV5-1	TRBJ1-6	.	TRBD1	CASSLAGQGNSPLHF	TGCGCCAGCAGCTTGGCCGGACAGGGGAATTCACCCCTCCACTTT
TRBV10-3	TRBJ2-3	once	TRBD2	CAIRLGRESSDTQYF	TGTGCCATCAGGCTGGGGCGGGAGAGCTCTGATACGCAGTATTTT
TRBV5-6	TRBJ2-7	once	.	CASSLGLLPYEQYF	TGTGCCAGCAGCTTGGGACTCCTTCCCTACGAGCAGTACTTC